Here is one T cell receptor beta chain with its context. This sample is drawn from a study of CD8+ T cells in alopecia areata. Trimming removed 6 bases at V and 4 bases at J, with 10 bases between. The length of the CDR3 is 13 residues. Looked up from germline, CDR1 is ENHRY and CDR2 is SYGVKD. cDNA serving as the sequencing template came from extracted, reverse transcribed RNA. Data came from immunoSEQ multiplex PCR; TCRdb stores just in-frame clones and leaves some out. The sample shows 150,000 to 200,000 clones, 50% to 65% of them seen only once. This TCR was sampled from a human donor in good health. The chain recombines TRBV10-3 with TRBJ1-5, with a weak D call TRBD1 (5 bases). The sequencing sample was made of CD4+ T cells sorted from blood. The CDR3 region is CAISGADNQPQHF. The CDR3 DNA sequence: TGTGCCATCAGCGGGGCGGATAATCAGCCCCAGCATTTT.